A single sample is the source of the 21 T cell receptor beta chains below, sequenced in a study of vaccination effects on CD4 cells after COVID-19. The assay was immunoSEQ multiplex PCR, and TCRdb's table has in-frame clones only and misses some. The sample lists about 52,000 clones, approximately 79% occurring once. Their specific antigens are unknown. Peptide-pool stimulation followed by sequencing identified expanded antigen-specific CD4+ clonotypes in the ViraFEST assay. When more than 9 days of culture had elapsed, CD4+ T cells were isolated. Vaccinated recipients, who were negative for nucleocapsid antibodies, had no history of SARS-CoV-2 infection. This material consisted of CD4+ T cells from PBMCs cultured with HCoV-OC43 spike peptides, taken before COVID-19 vaccination. As to subset: HCoV-OC43 spike overlapping peptide pool stimulation. Receptors originate from a human donor who received a COVID-19 vaccine.

This clone was found once. The V and J genes are TRBV5-4 and TRBJ2-1; D gene ambiguous. This CDR3 spans 13 amino acids. Germline values: CDR1 SGHNT, CDR2 YYREEE (reference sequence). V lost 6 bases, J lost 2 bases, and 9 bases lay in between. For the CDR3, the DNA is TGTGCCAGCAAAAGGACCCCCTACAATGAGCAGTTCTTC. The encoded protein is CASKRTPYNEQFF.

The V gene is TRBV7-9, the J gene TRBJ1-6; tentatively, D is TRBD1 (6 bases). The germline gives CDR1 SEHNR, CDR2 FQNEAQ (reference sequence). V dropped 5 bases and J dropped 7 bases, with 15 bases sitting between them. This CDR3 is 15 amino acids long. Here the CDR3 reads CASSIDGGPNSPLHF. The CDR3 nucleotides read TGTGCCAGCAGCATAGACGGGGGCCCAAATTCACCCCTCCACTTT.

V usage is TRBV10-3 and J usage is TRBJ2-3; 7 nucleotides align to TRBD2. The CDR3 spans 14 residues. The V segment lost 4 bases and the J segment 3 bases; nucleotides outside the gene matches: 4. Germline V gene data show CDR1 as ENHRY and CDR2 as SYGVKD. The CDR3 DNA is TGTGCCATCAGTGCGGGACTACCAACAGATACGCAGTATTTT. Translation: CAISAGLPTDTQYF.

The rearrangement joins TRBV2 to TRBJ2-1, with D hard to call. The CDR3 runs to 10 residues. V shed 6 bases and J shed 14 bases, with 11 bases lying between them. Germline CDR1 reads SNHLY; CDR2 reads FYNNEI. CDR3 protein: CASRLVEEFF. CDR3 nucleotide sequence: TGTGCCAGCAGGCTCGTAGAGGAGTTCTTC.

The chain couples TRBV2 to TRBJ1-6; D is undetermined. The CDR3 has 15 residues. V was clipped by 6 bases and J by 0 bases, with 9 bases between them. Germline CDR1 is SNHLY and CDR2 is FYNNEI. The CDR3 loop is CASRLGSSYNSPLHF. Written as DNA, the CDR3 is TGTGCCAGCAGATTAGGTAGCTCCTATAATTCACCCCTCCACTTT.

This chain uses TRBV6-4 with TRBJ2-2; D is unclear. The germline V gene encodes CDR1 MRHNA and CDR2 SNTAGT. This CDR3 contains 14 residues. Trimming left V 4 bases short and J 6 bases short, with 12 bases between. CDR3 residues: CASSVVAGAGELFF. In nucleotides, the CDR3 is TGTGCCAGCAGTGTCGTAGCTGGGGCCGGGGAGCTGTTTTTT.

This clone was seen more than once but under ten times. CDR3 DNA: TGCGCCAGCAGCCAAAAACGGGGGAATTCACCCCTCCACTTT. This encodes CASSQKRGNSPLHF. The chain joins TRBV4-3 to TRBJ1-6; TRBD1 is a possible D gene (5 bases). Trimming pared 2 bases from V and 7 bases from J, leaving 9 bases between. Germline CDR1 and CDR2: LGHNA and YSLEER. The CDR3 is 14 amino acids.

The chain employs TRBV24-1 and TRBJ2-3, with TRBD2 matching 9 bases. Germline V gene data show CDR1 as KGHDR and CDR2 as SFDVKD. The CDR3 runs 17 residues. V lost 2 bases to trimming and J lost 1 base; unmatched junction nucleotides: 6. CDR3 coding DNA: TGTGCCACCAGTGATTCGGGGTGGACTAGCGGCACAGATACGCAGTATTTT. It encodes CATSDSGWTSGTDTQYF.

This chain connects TRBV7-2 to TRBJ2-3; D assignment may be TRBD1 or TRBD2 (5 bases each). The length of the CDR3 is 12 residues. V lost 2 bases to trimming and J lost 8 bases, with 8 bases between them. From germline, CDR1 is SGHTA and CDR2 FQGNSA. The CDR3 DNA reads TGTGCCAGCAGCTTAACCGGGACTACGCAGTATTTT. The encoded protein is CASSLTGTTQYF.

This sequence joins TRBV29-1 and TRBJ2-5, with D tentatively TRBD2 (7 bases). The CDR3 runs 14 residues. The germline V gene has CDR1 SQVTM and CDR2 ANQGSEA. The V and J ends lost 4 bases and 4 bases respectively, with 16 bases between them. The CDR3 here is CSVGLSGGLETQYF. The CDR3 DNA sequence: TGCAGCGTTGGATTATCGGGGGGCTTAGAGACCCAGTACTTC.

This clone has just a few counts. Other DNA sequences in the sample encode the same CDR3. This chain connects TRBV25-1 to TRBJ2-6, with D unresolved. Germline loops: CDR1 MGHDK, CDR2 SYGVNS. CDR3 length: 13 amino acids. V was cut by 8 bases and J by 0 bases, with 5 bases left in between. CDR3 region: CASSNSGANVLTF. As DNA, the CDR3 is TGTGCCAGCTCTAACTCTGGGGCCAACGTCCTGACTTTC.

The J gene is TRBJ2-3, the V gene TRBV6-6; 12 nucleotides match TRBD2. Germline CDR1 and CDR2: MNHNY and SVGAGI (reference sequence). There are 15 residues in the CDR3. The V segment lost 4 bases and the J segment 3 bases; nucleotides outside the gene matches: 2. CDR3 protein: CASSWTSGATDTQYF. CDR3 in DNA: TGTGCCAGCAGTTGGACTAGCGGGGCTACAGATACGCAGTATTTT.

The chain is built from TRBV18 and TRBJ1-6; perhaps TRBD1 as D (6 bases). V lost 3 bases, J lost 5 bases, and 11 bases lay in between. CDR3 length: 15 amino acids. Germline V gene lookup returns CDR1 KGHSH and CDR2 LQKENI. The DNA for the CDR3 is TGTGCCAGCTCACCGATAACAGGGCATAATTCACCCCTCCACTTT. Its translation: CASSPITGHNSPLHF.

This sequence joins TRBV19 and TRBJ1-2; D gene uncertain. The CDR3 loop spans 14 amino acids. V was clipped by 2 bases and J by 8 bases, with 15 bases between them. CDR1 is LNHDA, CDR2 SQIVND, per germline (reference sequence). CDR3 in DNA: TGTGCCAGTAGTATAAAAAGGGAGGGAGCCGGCTACACCTTC. It translates to CASSIKREGAGYTF.

The chain is built from TRBV28 and TRBJ1-2; the D is unclear. Germline V gene data show CDR1 as MDHEN and CDR2 as SYDVKM. Trimming cost V 4 bases and J 4 bases, with 19 bases left between them. This CDR3 region has 16 residues. The CDR3 is CASSSPWTAEGYGYTF. CDR3 coding DNA: TGTGCCAGCAGTTCGCCTTGGACGGCAGAAGGCTATGGCTACACCTTC.

V gene TRBV19 combines with J gene TRBJ1-4; TRBD1 is a possible D gene (6 bases). V was clipped by 5 bases and J by 3 bases, with 16 bases between them. Germline V gene data show CDR1 as LNHDA and CDR2 as SQIVND (reference sequence). The CDR3 covers 16 residues. The CDR3 bases are TGTGCCAGTAGTTTCACTACAGGGATGGCTAATGAAAAACTGTTTTTT. Translation gives CASSFTTGMANEKLFF.

To note about this clone: This specimen includes other DNA sequences encoding the same CDR3. This rearrangement joins TRBV5-1 to TRBJ1-2; D unclear. This CDR3 spans 14 amino acids. The V gene lost 0 bases and the J gene lost 2 bases, with 8 bases spanning the gap. CDR1 and CDR2 (germline): SGHRS, YFSETQ. CDR3 in amino acids: CASSLGGANYGYTF. In DNA, the CDR3 is TGCGCCAGCAGCTTGGGAGGCGCCAACTATGGCTACACCTTC.

V and J are TRBV29-1 and TRBJ2-5; 15 bases agree with TRBD2. V shed 7 bases and J 2 bases; nucleotides not matched to a gene: 5. Germline V CDR1 and CDR2: SQVTM, ANQGSEA. This CDR3 has 15 residues. In DNA form, the CDR3 reads TGCAGCGCCAGGACTAGCGGGGGGGAGCAAGAGACCCAGTACTTC. It translates to CSARTSGGEQETQYF.

This rearrangement joins TRBV4-2 to TRBJ2-1, with D hard to call. The CDR3 consists of 15 residues. Between the trimmed V and J ends, which lost 0 bases and 2 bases, there was a span of 8 bases. Germline V CDR1 and CDR2: LGHNA, YNFKEQ. CDR3 nucleotide sequence: TGTGCCAGCAGCCAAGAAAGGGTGACCTACAATGAGCAGTTCTTC. Protein: CASSQERVTYNEQFF.

This sequence joins TRBV2 and TRBJ2-2; no clear D. This CDR3 has 14 residues. The V end lost 6 bases, the J end lost 5 bases, and 13 bases lay between the germline ends. The V gene's germline CDR1 is SNHLY and CDR2 FYNNEI. The CDR3 DNA sequence: TGTGCCAGCAGGGATCTTGGGCGGACCGGGGAGCTGTTTTTT. As protein: CASRDLGRTGELFF.

The chain links TRBV19 to TRBJ2-5, with 11 bases matching TRBD2. This CDR3 spans 15 amino acids. The germline V gene encodes CDR1 LNHDA and CDR2 SQIVND (reference sequence). V lost 6 bases to trimming and J lost 1 base; unmatched junction nucleotides: 4. CDR3 region: CASRRLAGPQETQYF. DNA of the CDR3: TGTGCCAGTAGGAGACTAGCGGGGCCCCAAGAGACCCAGTACTTC.